The 28 T cell receptor beta chains in this list originate from one sample, sequenced in a study of blood T cells in healthy people across ages. With a J-beta primer mix and a sample-barcoded 5' primer, a second PCR ran about 6 to 11 cycles. TCRdb re-analysed the 5' RACE reads in MiXCR, keeping a single row per CDR3 protein. Of around 1,000,000 distinct CDR3 sequences in the sample, around 27% are singletons; the top ten hold about 0.8%. These records were also assigned to another study, of T cells of mothers and their children.

The sequencing input was blood. Receptors were obtained from a girl aged 2 to 9 in good health.

This chain joins TRBV12-3 or TRBV12-4 and TRBJ1-5; weak D call: TRBD1 (6 bases). The CDR3 sequence is 13 residues long. With 4 bases removed from V and 5 bases from J, the gap between germline ends came to 9 bases. CDR3 sequence (DNA): TGTGCCAGCAGTTGGGCAGGGGATCAGCCCCAGCATTTT. As protein: CASSWAGDQPQHF.

The chain is built from TRBV19 and TRBJ1-5; D may be TRBD1 (6 bases). Trimming cost V 3 bases and J 5 bases, with 17 bases left between them. Germline V gene sequence: CDR1 LNHDA, CDR2 SQIVND (reference sequence). This CDR3 has 16 amino acids. This CDR3 is CASSIFQGRQDQPQHF. CDR3 nucleotide sequence: TGTGCCAGTAGTATTTTTCAGGGTAGACAGGATCAGCCCCAGCATTTT.

The gene calls are TRBV12-3 or TRBV12-4 and TRBJ1-2; D is undetermined. The V gene lost 6 bases and the J gene lost 5 bases, with 10 bases spanning the gap. The CDR3 loop spans 12 amino acids. In nucleotides, the CDR3 is TGTGCCAGCAGACATGCCGTATATGGCTACACCTTC. It translates to CASRHAVYGYTF.

Only a few counts were recorded for this clonotype. CDR3 amino acids: CASSDPVLGSSYEQYF. The CDR3 nucleotides are TGTGCCAGCAGCGATCCCGTTTTGGGGTCTTCCTACGAGCAGTACTTC. The chain has TRBV28 and TRBJ2-7; D is unclear. The CDR3 contains 16 residues. V lost 6 bases and J 1 base, leaving 19 bases between the germline ends. Germline V gene lookup returns CDR1 MDHEN and CDR2 SYDVKM. The whole variable domain, filled in from reference TRBV28 and TRBJ2-7, reads DVKVTQSSRYLVKRTGEKVFLECVQDMDHENMFWYRQDPGLGLRLIYFSYDVKMKEKGDIPEGYSVSREKKERFSLILESASTNQTSMYLCASSDPVLGSSYEQYFGPGTRLTVT.

This clonotype has more than one count but fewer than ten. The rearrangement uses TRBV10-3 and TRBJ2-7; D is unclear. This CDR3 is built from 13 residues. Trimming cost V 8 bases and J 4 bases, with 15 bases left between them. Germline CDR1 ENHRY, CDR2 SYGVKD. CDR3 nucleotide sequence: TGTGCCATCGGGAATCAGGAGTCGTACGAGCAGTACTTC. Its translation: CAIGNQESYEQYF.

This clonotype was observed a handful of times. J is TRBJ2-5 and V is TRBV28; D gene ambiguous. Germline V gives CDR1 MDHEN, CDR2 SYDVKM. The CDR3 is 16 residues long. Trimming left V 5 bases short and J 0 bases short, with 16 bases between. CDR3 amino acids: CASSPSHPLYQETQYF. In nucleotides, the CDR3 is TGTGCCAGCAGTCCAAGCCACCCGCTTTACCAAGAGACCCAGTACTTC.

This clonotype was seen only once. The V gene is TRBV2, the J gene TRBJ2-1, with a tentative D call TRBD2 (6 bases). Germline CDR1 is SNHLY and CDR2 is FYNNEI. V was cut by 4 bases and J by 3 bases, with 13 bases left in between. There are 15 residues in the CDR3. CDR3 region: CASSAIRDFYNEQFF. The CDR3 DNA reads as TGTGCCAGCAGTGCGATACGGGACTTCTACAATGAGCAGTTCTTC.

The sample holds a few counts of this clonotype. The chain joins TRBV7-9 to TRBJ2-7; TRBD1 agrees at 9 bases. J gave up 5 bases and V 5 bases, and 10 bases lay outside the gene matches. CDR3 length equals 15 residues. Germline V lookup: CDR1 SEHNR, CDR2 FQNEAQ (reference sequence). The CDR3 DNA reads TGTGCCAGCAGCCAGTGGGACAGGGTTAACGACGAGCAGTACTTC. This codes for CASSQWDRVNDEQYF.

This clonotype was counted many times. The CDR3 protein is CSVMTPNQETQYF. DNA for the CDR3: TGCAGCGTGATGACACCGAACCAAGAGACCCAGTACTTC. The rearrangement joins TRBV29-1 to TRBJ2-5; D is undetermined. The CDR3 length is 13 residues. From germline, CDR1 is SQVTM and CDR2 ANQGSEA. The V end was cut by 6 bases, the J end by 0 bases, with 11 bases between.

This clonotype has just one count. The genes are TRBV7-2 and TRBJ1-1, with 9 bases lining up with TRBD1. Germline V gene sequence: CDR1 SGHTA, CDR2 FQGNSA. The V and J ends lost 0 bases and 0 bases, in that order; junction bases with no gene match: 5. The CDR3 is made up of 17 amino acids. The CDR3 DNA follows: TGTGCCAGCAGCTTAGCGGGGACAGGGAAAATGAACACTGAAGCTTTCTTT. Residues: CASSLAGTGKMNTEAFF.

This clonotype showed up just a few times. V gene TRBV6-5 combines with J gene TRBJ2-7; D may be TRBD2 (6 bases). V was clipped by 6 bases and J by 7 bases, with 13 bases between them. The CDR3 is 12 residues long. Germline V CDR1 and CDR2: MNHEY, SVGAGI. In DNA, the CDR3 is TGTGCCAGCAGGATGTCGGGGGAAGAGCAGTACTTC. The encoded protein is CASRMSGEEQYF.

This clonotype has a handful of counts. The chain couples TRBV5-1 to TRBJ1-1; D unresolved. Germline V gene lookup returns CDR1 SGHRS and CDR2 YFSETQ. The CDR3 consists of 11 residues. V was cut by 4 bases and J by 11 bases, with 12 bases left in between. The CDR3 loop is CASSRGRLAFF. The CDR3 coding sequence is TGCGCCAGCAGCCGTGGACGGTTGGCTTTCTTT.

The CDR3 nucleotides read TGTGCCAGCTCCCCCGGGACTAGCGGGAGTTCAGATACGCAGTATTTT. The encoded protein is CASSPGTSGSSDTQYF. The chain joins TRBV9 to TRBJ2-3, with 14 bases fitting TRBD2. V was clipped by 7 bases and J by 4 bases; unmatched bases: 8. Germline V gives CDR1 SGDLS, CDR2 YYNGEE. The CDR3 has 16 amino acids.

This chain connects TRBV12-3 or TRBV12-4 to TRBJ1-1; the D is unclear. CDR3 size: 16 residues. V was shortened by 3 bases and J by 1 base, with 15 bases between the two germline ends. The CDR3 reads CASSFLGQSKNTEAFF. As DNA, the CDR3 is TGTGCCAGCAGTTTCCTAGGGCAATCTAAGAACACTGAAGCTTTCTTT.

V is TRBV24-1 and J is TRBJ2-1; D is undetermined. CDR1 and CDR2 (germline): KGHDR, SFDVKD. This CDR3 comprises 16 residues. Trimming left V 0 bases short and J 6 bases short, with 14 bases between. The DNA for the CDR3 is TGTGCCACCAGTGATTTGATCGTGGCTGACCGCAATGAGCAGTTCTTC. This gives the protein CATSDLIVADRNEQFF.

The CDR3 sequence: CASSQEVGPLSGYTF. The CDR3 DNA sequence: TGTGCCAGCAGCCAAGAGGTCGGACCCCTATCCGGCTACACCTTC. This chain connects TRBV14 to TRBJ1-2, with D uncertain. V lost 0 bases and J 8 bases, leaving 16 bases between the germline ends. From germline, CDR1 is SGHDN and CDR2 FVKESK. CDR3 length: 15 amino acids.

This clonotype has a handful of counts. The CDR3 region has the DNA TGTGCCAGCAGCTTATCCCCCGGGTCGAGCTCCTACGAGCAGTACTTC. Its protein product is CASSLSPGSSSYEQYF. The rearrangement uses TRBV7-6 and TRBJ2-7; no clear D. CDR1 is SGHVS and CDR2 is FNYEAQ in the germline V gene. The CDR3 extends over 16 amino acids. Trimming pared 2 bases from V and 0 bases from J, leaving 14 bases between. The full variable domain, in which reference TRBV7-6 and TRBJ2-7 provide the parts outside the CDR3, is GAGVSQSPRYKVTKRGQDVALRCDPISGHVSLYWYRQALGQGPEFLTYFNYEAQQDKSGLPNDRFSAERPEGSISTLTIQRTEQRDSAMYRCASSLSPGSSSYEQYFGPGTRLTVT.

This clonotype was counted between two and nine times. The chain combines TRBV5-4 with TRBJ2-1; D perhaps matches TRBD2 (7 bases). The J call may be wrong; the DNA end is better matched by TRBJ2-7. From germline, CDR1 is SGHNT and CDR2 YYREEE (reference sequence). The CDR3 runs to 16 residues. In DNA, the CDR3 is TGTGCCAGCAGCTTGGCCCGGGGGGCTGGTTCTTCCGAGCAGTACTTC. Its protein is CASSLARGAGSSEQYF.

The CDR3 spells CSVGPKKVQGASDEQFF. CDR3 DNA: TGCAGCGTTGGTCCTAAGAAGGTACAGGGGGCAAGCGATGAGCAGTTCTTC. The chain joins TRBV29-1 to TRBJ2-5; 9 bases are shared with TRBD1. The J call may be mistaken, given a closer DNA end match to TRBJ2-1. The germline gives CDR1 SQVTM, CDR2 ANQGSEA. The CDR3 sequence is 17 residues long.

Ten or more counts support this clonotype. The chain combines TRBV5-1 with TRBJ2-5; D gene uncertain. Trimming took off 1 base at V and 0 bases at J, with 7 bases between the two ends. Looked up from germline, CDR1 is SGHRS and CDR2 is YFSETQ. There are 14 residues in the CDR3. The CDR3 sequence: CASSLSRYQETQYF. For the CDR3, the DNA is TGCGCCAGCAGCTTGAGTAGGTACCAAGAGACCCAGTACTTC.

The chain employs TRBV10-3 and TRBJ1-2; possible D gene TRBD1, 5 bases. V was clipped by 0 bases and J by 4 bases, with 9 bases between them. CDR1 is ENHRY and CDR2 is SYGVKD in the germline V gene. The CDR3 spans 14 residues. In nucleotides, the CDR3 is TGTGCCATCAGTGAGTCATTGGGGGTCTATGGCTACACCTTC. It encodes CAISESLGVYGYTF.

A few counts support this clonotype. V usage is TRBV12-3 or TRBV12-4 and J usage is TRBJ1-2; possibly TRBD1 for D (6 bases). Deletions cut 5 bases from V and 8 bases from J, with 21 bases between. This CDR3 is built from 15 residues. The CDR3 loop is CASSPPGHGPRGYTF. CDR3 coding DNA: TGTGCCAGCAGTCCACCGGGACACGGACCTAGGGGCTACACCTTC.

Only a few counts were recorded for this clonotype. The genes are TRBV10-3 and TRBJ2-1; TRBD2 matches at 7 bases. Germline CDR1 is ENHRY and CDR2 is SYGVKD. The CDR3 consists of 13 residues. V was clipped by 4 bases and J by 8 bases; unmatched bases: 5. DNA of the CDR3: TGTGCCATCAGTGGTAAGGCGGGAGATGAGCAGTTCTTC. This gives the protein CAISGKAGDEQFF.

The genes are TRBV28 and TRBJ2-1, with TRBD2 matching 9 bases. V trimming: 6 bases; J trimming: 2 bases; junction bases outside the gene matches: 11. Germline V gene sequence: CDR1 MDHEN, CDR2 SYDVKM. This CDR3 is 17 amino acids long. In DNA, the CDR3 is TGTGCCAGCAGACCCGGGGTAGCGGGAGTTACCTACAATGAGCAGTTCTTC. Protein product: CASRPGVAGVTYNEQFF.

This clonotype was counted only a few times. The junction does not match germline at one end; this may be a read error. V gene TRBV27 combines with J gene TRBJ2-2; TRBD1 agrees at 8 bases. From germline, CDR1 is MNHEY and CDR2 SMNVEV (reference sequence). This CDR3 spans 15 amino acids. CDR3 loop: CASSLRQGAIGELFF. The CDR3 DNA follows: TGCGCCAGCAGTTTAAGGCAGGGGGCGATCGGGGAGCTGTTTTTT.

Written as DNA, the CDR3 is TGCAGTGCTCCCGGGACTAGCGGTGACCAAGAGACCCAGTACTTC. Translated, it gives CSAPGTSGDQETQYF. The V and J genes are TRBV20-1 and TRBJ2-5; 11 positions match TRBD2. Looked up from germline, CDR1 is DFQATT and CDR2 is SNEGSKA (reference sequence). CDR3 length: 15 amino acids. V shed 5 bases, J shed 0 bases, and the junction held 5 bases outside the gene matches.

This clonotype was seen ten or more times. This chain joins TRBV7-2 and TRBJ2-7; no reliable D call. The CDR3 covers 13 residues. Between the trimmed V and J ends, which lost 0 bases and 2 bases, there was a span of 5 bases. Germline-derived CDR1 and CDR2 are SGHTA and FQGNSA. This CDR3 is CASSLAATYEQYF. CDR3 bases: TGTGCCAGCAGCTTAGCGGCTACCTACGAGCAGTACTTC.

This clonotype was counted between two and nine times. This chain joins TRBV4-3 and TRBJ2-5; no firm D call. CDR3 length: 15 residues. Germline V gene lookup returns CDR1 LGHNA and CDR2 YSLEER. V was shortened by 0 bases and J by 0 bases, with 8 bases between the two germline ends. The CDR3 nucleotides read TGCGCCAGCAGCCAAGACCTGAGAGACCAAGAGACCCAGTACTTC. This codes for CASSQDLRDQETQYF.